The 27 T cell receptor beta chains given below trace back to one sample, sequenced in a study of PD-1 blockade in mismatch repair-deficient tumors. Data came from immunoSEQ multiplex PCR; TCRdb stores just in-frame clones and leaves some out. The data show roughly 53,000 clones, roughly 80% seen once. The sequencing used peripheral blood, collected 4 weeks after starting pembrolizumab. The receptor set was obtained from an adult with mismatch repair-deficient cancer.

The chain recombines TRBV7-2 with TRBJ2-7; possible D gene TRBD1, 6 bases. Trimming shortened V by 0 bases and J by 1 base, and 10 bases separated the two germline ends. Looked up from germline, CDR1 is SGHTA and CDR2 is FQGNSA. This CDR3 region has 15 residues. The CDR3 loop reads CASSLAPGESYEQYF. CDR3 DNA: TGTGCCAGCAGCTTAGCGCCAGGGGAGTCCTACGAGCAGTACTTC.

V is TRBV12-5 and J is TRBJ2-3; D remains unclear. V lost 3 bases to trimming and J lost 0 bases, with 1 base between them. This CDR3 is 12 amino acids long. The germline V gene has CDR1 LGHNT and CDR2 FRNRAP. The CDR3 loop is CASGFSTDTQYF. The CDR3 nucleotides are TGTGCTAGTGGTTTTAGCACAGATACGCAGTATTTT.

The V call is TRBV4-2, the J call TRBJ1-2; D might be TRBD1 (5 bases). The V gene's germline CDR1 is LGHNA and CDR2 YNFKEQ. V was shortened by 8 bases and J by 1 base, with 17 bases between the two germline ends. The CDR3 is made up of 15 amino acids. The CDR3 sequence: CASAGTDSVNYGYTF. DNA of the CDR3: TGTGCCAGCGCCGGGACCGATTCCGTTAACTATGGCTACACCTTC.

The V gene is TRBV7-3, the J gene TRBJ2-2, with 13 bases fitting TRBD2. Germline CDR1 SGHTA, CDR2 FQGTGA. V shed 5 bases, J shed 7 bases, and the junction held 7 bases outside the gene matches. The CDR3 length is 16 residues. The CDR3 DNA reads TGTGCCAGCAGCACTGGACTAGCGGGAGAAATCGGGGAGCTGTTTTTT. This codes for CASSTGLAGEIGELFF.

The V and J genes are TRBV5-4 and TRBJ1-4; TRBD1 matches at 8 bases. This CDR3 region has 17 residues. CDR1 and CDR2 from the germline V gene are SGHNT and YYREEE (reference sequence). Trimming removed 1 base from V and 6 bases from J; junction bases left unmatched: 11. The CDR3 nucleotides are TGTGCCAGCAGCTTGCAAAGGCGGTCGGGACAGGATGAAAAACTGTTTTTT. Translated: CASSLQRRSGQDEKLFF.

The chain carries TRBV27 and TRBJ2-3; 7 positions agree with TRBD2. CDR3 length: 16 amino acids. Trimming cost V 5 bases and J 3 bases; bases outside gene matches: 11. Germline values: CDR1 MNHEY, CDR2 SMNVEV (reference sequence). Here the CDR3 reads CASSPLAGVGTDTQYF. CDR3 sequence (DNA): TGTGCCAGCAGTCCTCTGGCGGGAGTAGGAACAGATACGCAGTATTTT.

This chain joins TRBV19 and TRBJ2-1, with TRBD2 matching over 8 bases. The CDR3 loop spans 16 amino acids. Germline CDR1 reads LNHDA; CDR2 reads SQIVND (reference sequence). V trimming: 7 bases; J trimming: 4 bases; junction bases outside the gene matches: 12. The CDR3 sequence is CASKKRVVAGYNEQFF. The CDR3 DNA follows: TGTGCCAGTAAAAAAAGGGTGGTAGCGGGGTACAATGAGCAGTTCTTC.

The chain has TRBV25-1 and TRBJ2-2; D gene uncertain. The V end was cut by 8 bases, the J end by 1 base, with 11 bases between. The CDR3 runs to 14 residues. Germline CDR1 is MGHDK and CDR2 is SYGVNS. CDR3 amino acids: CASGPLWNTGELFF. The CDR3 region has the DNA TGTGCCAGCGGCCCTCTGTGGAACACCGGGGAGCTGTTTTTT.

The chain recombines TRBV7-8 with TRBJ2-5, with TRBD2 matching over 11 bases. Trimming took 0 bases from V and 2 from J; bases not matched to a gene: 2. This CDR3 region has 16 residues. The germline V gene has CDR1 SGHVS and CDR2 FQNEAQ. The DNA for the CDR3 is TGTGCCAGCAGCTTAGCCGGGACTAGCGGTCAAGAGACCCAGTACTTC. This encodes CASSLAGTSGQETQYF. Full variable domain (remainder filled in from reference TRBV7-8 and TRBJ2-5): GAGVSQSPRYKVAKRGQDVALRCDPISGHVSLFWYQQALGQGPEFLTYFQNEAQLDKSGLPSDRFFAERPEGSVSTLKIQRTQQEDSAVYLCASSLAGTSGQETQYFGPGTRLLVL.

Sample share makes this clone medium-sized. This chain links TRBV10-3 with TRBJ1-2; maybe TRBD1 (5 bases). The V and J ends lost 3 bases and 4 bases respectively, with 12 bases between them. CDR1 ENHRY and CDR2 SYGVKD come from the germline V gene. This CDR3 region has 14 residues. The CDR3 DNA reads as TGTGCCATCAGTGAAACGGGACGGCTCTATGGCTACACCTTC. As protein: CAISETGRLYGYTF.

V usage is TRBV7-2 and J usage is TRBJ2-7; TRBD2 matches 10 bases. Germline V CDR1 and CDR2: SGHTA, FQGNSA. The CDR3 extends over 15 amino acids. V was clipped by 2 bases and J by 5 bases; unmatched bases: 6. As DNA, the CDR3 is TGTGCCAGCAGCTTACTAGCGGGAGTCCCTCACGAGCAGTACTTC. This translates into CASSLLAGVPHEQYF.

This clone was found a few times. V gene TRBV14 combines with J gene TRBJ2-5, with a possible D match to TRBD1 (6 bases). Germline V gene sequence: CDR1 SGHDN, CDR2 FVKESK. The CDR3 has 17 amino acids. V lost 4 bases and J 1 base, leaving 19 bases between the germline ends. CDR3 bases: TGTGCCAGCAGCCCCCTCCCGACAGGAACATTCCAAGAGACCCAGTACTTC. Translating it yields CASSPLPTGTFQETQYF. The variable domain in full, with the rest retrieved from reference TRBV14 and TRBJ2-5, is EAGVTQFPSHSVIEKGQTVTLRCDPISGHDNLYWYRRVMGKEIKFLLHFVKESKQDESGMPNNRFLAERTGGTYSTLKVQPAELEDSGVYFCASSPLPTGTFQETQYFGPGTRLLVL.

The chain joins TRBV11-3 to TRBJ2-1, with 10 positions matching TRBD2. Germline V gene sequence: CDR1 SGHNT, CDR2 YENEEA. The CDR3 totals 16 residues. V lost 2 bases and J lost 9; bases outside the gene matches: 10. The CDR3 nucleotides are TGTGCCAGCAGCTTATTAAGCGGGGGGGGTGATGTTGAGCAGTTCTTC. This translates into CASSLLSGGGDVEQFF. Using reference TRBV11-3 and TRBJ2-1 for the parts outside the CDR3, the full variable domain is EAGVVQSPRYKIIEKKQPVAFWCNPISGHNTLYWYLQNLGQGPELLIRYENEEAVDDSQLPKDRFSAERLKGVDSTLKIQPAELGDSAVYLCASSLLSGGGDVEQFFGPGTRLTVL.

This rearrangement joins TRBV21-1 to TRBJ1-5; the listed D gene, TRBD1, was not tested against the DNA. TRBV21-1 counts as a pseudogene. There are 16 residues in the CDR3. This CDR3 reads CASSSFGTPSNQPQHF. The CDR3 DNA sequence: TGTGCCAGCAGCAGTTTTGGGACACCTAGCAATCAGCCCCAGCATTTT.

The chain uses TRBV4-2 and TRBJ2-7, with 9 bases that match TRBD1. This CDR3 contains 15 residues. The germline gives CDR1 LGHNA, CDR2 YNFKEQ. The trim removed 6 bases at V and 4 bases at J, leaving 10 bases unmatched. The CDR3 is CASRQSPGQGYEQYF. Written as DNA, the CDR3 is TGTGCCAGCAGACAATCGCCGGGACAGGGTTACGAGCAGTACTTC.

The chain links TRBV11-2 to TRBJ2-7, with TRBD1 identical over 8 bases. CDR3 length equals 14 residues. Losses at the gene ends were 5 bases for V and 5 bases for J; bases not matched to a gene: 8. From germline, CDR1 is SGHAT and CDR2 FQNNGV. Here the CDR3 DNA reads TGTGCCAGCAGCGGAGACAGGGGTTCCCACGAGCAGTACTTC. This gives the protein CASSGDRGSHEQYF.

A few counts support this clone. The chain joins TRBV19 to TRBJ1-5; TRBD1 might be the D (6 bases). The CDR3 is made up of 15 amino acids. CDR1 is LNHDA and CDR2 is SQIVND in the germline V gene (reference sequence). V was cut by 5 bases and J by 2 bases, with 13 bases left in between. The CDR3 nucleotides read TGTGCCAGTAGTCATCCAGGGGCTGGCAATCAGCCCCAGCATTTT. Its protein product is CASSHPGAGNQPQHF. The full variable domain, with the rest looked up from reference TRBV19 and TRBJ1-5, is DGGITQSPKYLFRKEGQNVTLSCEQNLNHDAMYWYRQDPGQGLRLIYYSQIVNDFQKGDIAEGYSVSREKKESFPLTVTSAQKNPTAFYLCASSHPGAGNQPQHFGDGTRLSIL.

The chain couples TRBV16 to TRBJ2-2; possibly TRBD2 for D (5 bases). Germline loops: CDR1 KGHSY, CDR2 FQNENV. V shed 2 bases and J shed 6 bases, with 10 bases lying between them. The CDR3 runs to 14 residues. The CDR3 DNA reads as TGTGCCAGCAGCCAAGATTCTAGCTCCGGGGAGCTGTTTTTT. Protein: CASSQDSSSGELFF.

This chain links TRBV11-2 with TRBJ2-7; no definite D call. The germline V and J ends were trimmed by 0 bases and 5 bases, with 14 bases remaining between them. Germline V gene sequence: CDR1 SGHAT, CDR2 FQNNGV. There are 15 residues in the CDR3. The CDR3 protein is CASSLDVGNLDEQYF. The CDR3 DNA sequence: TGTGCCAGCAGCTTAGATGTAGGGAACCTCGACGAGCAGTACTTC. The full variable domain, rest sourced from reference TRBV11-2 and TRBJ2-7, is EAGVAQSPRYKIIEKRQSVAFWCNPISGHATLYWYQQILGQGPKLLIQFQNNGVVDDSQLPKDRFSAERLKGVDSTLKIQPAKLEDSAVYLCASSLDVGNLDEQYFGPGTRLTVT.

The rearrangement joins TRBV5-4 to TRBJ1-5; D is undetermined. In germline, CDR1 is SGHNT, CDR2 YYREEE (reference sequence). Between the trimmed V and J ends, which lost 0 bases and 7 bases, there was a span of 8 bases. The CDR3 covers 13 residues. The CDR3 region has the DNA TGTGCCAGCAGCTTGGATCTCAACCAGCCCCAGCATTTT. As protein: CASSLDLNQPQHF.

This chain uses TRBV2 with TRBJ2-2; the match to TRBD1 covers 7 bases. V shed 6 bases, J shed 2 bases, and the junction held 9 bases outside the gene matches. The germline gives CDR1 SNHLY, CDR2 FYNNEI. This CDR3 has 16 residues. CDR3 bases: TGTGCCAGCAGCCGATCCGGGACAGAAAACACCGGGGAGCTGTTTTTT. Its protein product is CASSRSGTENTGELFF.

The count of this clone is one. The chain links TRBV5-4 to TRBJ2-7; 10 positions agree with TRBD2. The germline gives CDR1 SGHNT, CDR2 YYREEE (reference sequence). V trimming: 3 bases; J trimming: 2 bases; junction bases outside the gene matches: 5. This CDR3 contains 15 residues. CDR3 nucleotides: TGTGCCAGCAGCTCCCTACTAGCGGGGACCTACGAGCAGTACTTC. It specifies CASSSLLAGTYEQYF.

The CDR3 region is CASSPNRGNTGELFF. The CDR3 nucleotides are TGTGCCAGCTCACCAAACAGGGGGAACACCGGGGAGCTGTTTTTT. The rearrangement links TRBV18 to TRBJ2-2; 7 bases line up with TRBD1. The ends lost 2 bases at V and 1 base at J; junction bases unmatched: 1. The CDR3 covers 15 residues. Germline-derived CDR1 and CDR2 are KGHSH and LQKENI.

V is TRBV20-1 and J is TRBJ2-1; D is unclear. V was shortened by 3 bases and J by 7 bases, with 4 bases between the two germline ends. CDR3 length: 10 residues. Germline V gene sequence: CDR1 DFQATT, CDR2 SNEGSKA (reference sequence). The CDR3 here is CSASLNEQFF. The CDR3 DNA follows: TGCAGTGCTAGCCTTAATGAGCAGTTCTTC.

The chain carries TRBV6-4 and TRBJ2-1; TRBD2 aligns across 15 bases. The germline CDR1 and CDR2 sequences are MRHNA and SNTAGT. The V and J ends lost 5 bases and 7 bases, in that order; junction bases with no gene match: 3. This CDR3 is built from 15 residues. The CDR3 here is CASSRTSGRGNEQFF. CDR3 DNA: TGTGCCAGCAGTCGGACTAGCGGGAGGGGGAATGAGCAGTTCTTC.

This clone was observed once. V and J are TRBV11-2 and TRBJ2-2; a weak D match, TRBD2 (5 bases). The germline CDR1 and CDR2 sequences are SGHAT and FQNNGV. The CDR3 runs 17 residues. The V end lost 5 bases, the J end lost 7 bases, and 23 bases lay between the germline ends. The CDR3 sequence is CASSPRVGSEEIGELFF. The CDR3 DNA sequence: TGTGCCAGCAGCCCCCGGGTGGGTAGCGAGGAGATCGGGGAGCTGTTTTTT. Variable domain in full (rest from reference TRBV11-2 and TRBJ2-2): EAGVAQSPRYKIIEKRQSVAFWCNPISGHATLYWYQQILGQGPKLLIQFQNNGVVDDSQLPKDRFSAERLKGVDSTLKIQPAKLEDSAVYLCASSPRVGSEEIGELFFGEGSRLTVL.

The V and J genes are TRBV6-1 and TRBJ2-5; a possible D gene is TRBD1 (5 bases). V was pared by 2 bases and J by 2 bases, with 12 bases between. The CDR3 contains 15 residues. The germline CDR1 and CDR2 sequences are MNHNS and SASEGT. CDR3 sequence: CASSEQGRGQETQYF. For the CDR3, the DNA is TGTGCCAGCAGTGAACAGGGTAGGGGACAAGAGACCCAGTACTTC.